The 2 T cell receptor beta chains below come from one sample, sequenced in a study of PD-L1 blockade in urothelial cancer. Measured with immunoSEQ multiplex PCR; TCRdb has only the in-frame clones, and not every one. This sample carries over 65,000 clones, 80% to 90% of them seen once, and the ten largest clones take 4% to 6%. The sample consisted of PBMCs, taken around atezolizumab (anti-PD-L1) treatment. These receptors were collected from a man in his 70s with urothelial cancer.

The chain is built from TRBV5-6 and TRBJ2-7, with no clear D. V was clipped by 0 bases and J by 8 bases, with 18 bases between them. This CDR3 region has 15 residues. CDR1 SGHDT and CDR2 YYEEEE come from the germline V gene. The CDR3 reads CASSLGGSTAPQQYF. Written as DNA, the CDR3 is TGTGCCAGCAGCTTGGGTGGATCTACAGCCCCCCAGCAGTACTTC.

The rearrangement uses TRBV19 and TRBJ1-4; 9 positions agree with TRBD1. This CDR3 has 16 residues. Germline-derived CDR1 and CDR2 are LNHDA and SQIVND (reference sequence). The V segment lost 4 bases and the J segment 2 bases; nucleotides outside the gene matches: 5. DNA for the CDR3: TGTGCCAGTAGTAGCGGACAGGGGAGGACTAATGAAAAACTGTTTTTT. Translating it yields CASSSGQGRTNEKLFF. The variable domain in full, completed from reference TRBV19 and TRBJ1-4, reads DGGITQSPKYLFRKEGQNVTLSCEQNLNHDAMYWYRQDPGQGLRLIYYSQIVNDFQKGDIAEGYSVSREKKESFPLTVTSAQKNPTAFYLCASSSGQGRTNEKLFFGSGTQLSVL.